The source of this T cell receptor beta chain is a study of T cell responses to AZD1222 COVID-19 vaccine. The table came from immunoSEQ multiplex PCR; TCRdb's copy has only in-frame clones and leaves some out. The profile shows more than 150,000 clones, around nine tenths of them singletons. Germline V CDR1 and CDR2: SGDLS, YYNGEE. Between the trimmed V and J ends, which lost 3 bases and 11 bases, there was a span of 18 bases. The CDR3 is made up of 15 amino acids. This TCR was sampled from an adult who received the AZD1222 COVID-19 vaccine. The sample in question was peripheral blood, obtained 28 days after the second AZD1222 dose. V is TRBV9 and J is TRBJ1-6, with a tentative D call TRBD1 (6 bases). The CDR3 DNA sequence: TGTGCCAGCAGCGCCGAGGGGGACCCCCGGGCACCCCTCCACTTT. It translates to CASSAEGDPRAPLHF.